These 8 T cell receptor beta chains share one sample of origin, sequenced in a study of blood T cell repertoires in COVID-19. Using immunoSEQ multiplex PCR, the repertoire was profiled, and TCRdb retains in-frame clones only, with some absent. Of 65,000 to 95,000 clones in the sample, nearly 90% are singletons; the top ten hold roughly 6.6%. The sequencing input was peripheral blood. These receptors were collected from a man aged 65 to 79 with acute or convalescent COVID-19.

The rearrangement uses TRBV5-1 and TRBJ1-2; D unclear. Trimming removed 0 bases at V and 4 bases at J, with 16 bases between. Germline CDR1 and CDR2: SGHRS and YFSETQ. This CDR3 has 16 residues. The CDR3 DNA is TGCGCCAGCAGCTTGGTCGGGGATCTTCGGGTCTATGGCTACACCTTC. Its protein product is CASSLVGDLRVYGYTF.

The chain carries TRBV15 and TRBJ1-4, with D perhaps TRBD1 (5 bases). This CDR3 has 15 residues. Germline loops: CDR1 LNHNV, CDR2 YYDKDF (reference sequence). Trimming stripped 1 base from V and 7 bases from J, with 13 bases between. The CDR3: CATSRGSGGAEKLFF. The DNA of the CDR3 is TGTGCCACCAGCAGAGGATCGGGAGGGGCTGAAAAACTGTTTTTT.

This chain connects TRBV30 to TRBJ1-2; no clear D gene. The CDR3 consists of 17 residues. Germline V gives CDR1 GTSNPN, CDR2 SVGIG (reference sequence). V lost 3 bases and J 3 bases, leaving 23 bases between the germline ends. The CDR3 here is CAWRADYLYSPYYGYTF. The CDR3 nucleotides read TGTGCCTGGAGAGCTGATTATCTTTACTCCCCCTACTATGGCTACACCTTC.

The rearrangement joins TRBV5-4 to TRBJ2-3; D not certain. Germline CDR1 reads SGHNT; CDR2 reads YYREEE (reference sequence). This CDR3 contains 14 residues. V gave up 3 bases and J gave up 2 bases, with 10 bases separating them. The CDR3 DNA sequence: TGTGCCAGCAGCTCCAGTCTCCACACAGATACGCAGTATTTT. Its protein product is CASSSSLHTDTQYF.

The chain combines TRBV2 with TRBJ2-1; 14 positions agree with TRBD2. Trimming removed 5 bases from V and 7 bases from J; junction bases left unmatched: 4. The length of the CDR3 is 15 residues. The germline gives CDR1 SNHLY, CDR2 FYNNEI. The CDR3 DNA is TGTGCCAGCAGTCGCGGACTAGCGGGGGGAAATGAGCAGTTCTTC. It codes for CASSRGLAGGNEQFF.

In this sample, this clone turned up once. Written as DNA, the CDR3 is TGTGCCAGTAGTATTTCAGGGCCCGGGGAGCTGTTTTTT. This sequence encodes CASSISGPGELFF. This chain connects TRBV19 to TRBJ2-2, with D possibly matching TRBD1 (5 bases). V was clipped by 3 bases and J by 6 bases, with 8 bases between them. CDR1 is LNHDA, CDR2 SQIVND, per germline (reference sequence). The CDR3 is 13 amino acids.

This chain links TRBV7-2 with TRBJ2-1, with TRBD2 as a possible D gene (6 bases). The V and J ends lost 0 bases and 4 bases respectively, with 10 bases between them. Per the germline V gene, CDR1 is SGHTA and CDR2 is FQGNSA. This CDR3 comprises 15 residues. The CDR3 bases are TGTGCCAGCAGCTTAGCCCGGGAGTGGTACAATGAGCAGTTCTTC. Translating it yields CASSLAREWYNEQFF.

With respect to this clone: The junction departs from germline at one end; a sequencing error may be responsible. The chain couples TRBV4-1 to TRBJ1-5; D perhaps matches TRBD1 (6 bases). Germline V gene lookup returns CDR1 MGHRA and CDR2 YSYEKL. This CDR3 has 15 amino acids. CDR3 sequence (DNA): TGCGCCAGCAGTCAAGATGGACAGTCCAATCAGCCCCAGCATTTT. It yields the protein CASSQDGQSNQPQHF.